This TCR beta chain was sequenced in a study of control samples from healthy donors and cancer patients. Clones were read by immunoSEQ multiplex PCR, and TCRdb kept only the in-frame ones, dropping some. This table holds some 100,000 clones, 88% found once. The CDR3 is 15 residues long. The germline V gene encodes CDR1 MDHEN and CDR2 SYDVKM. V was cut by 5 bases and J by 1 base, with 14 bases left in between. Sequencing input: blood. This receptor was taken from a man aged 25-40 years in good health. The gene calls are TRBV28 and TRBJ1-1, with a weak D call TRBD1 (6 bases). In nucleotides, the CDR3 is TGTGCCAGCAGTCCCGGCACGACAGGGAACACTGAAGCTTTCTTT. It specifies CASSPGTTGNTEAFF. The whole variable domain, remainder taken from reference TRBV28 and TRBJ1-1, is DVKVTQSSRYLVKRTGEKVFLECVQDMDHENMFWYRQDPGLGLRLIYFSYDVKMKEKGDIPEGYSVSREKKERFSLILESASTNQTSMYLCASSPGTTGNTEAFFGQGTRLTVV.